The 22 T cell receptor beta chains listed next were all sequenced from one sample in a study of naive and memory T cell subsets. The beta constant-region primer was an equimolar mix of two oligonucleotides covering TRBC1 and TRBC2. Each CDR3 protein gets one entry after TCRdb re-called the UMI-ligation and nested PCR reads with MiXCR. The sample holds tens of thousands of distinct CDR3 sequences, around 13% seen once. The sequenced sample was central memory CD4+ T cells from blood. The receptors were gathered from a human donor in good health.

This clonotype was counted at least ten times. CDR3 nucleotide sequence: TGTGCCAGCAGCGCCCGACCTGGCGGGAGTTACGAGCAGTACTTC. Its protein product is CASSARPGGSYEQYF. This chain connects TRBV6-2 or TRBV6-3 to TRBJ2-7, with TRBD2 matching 7 bases. The CDR3 is 15 residues long. V lost 6 bases to trimming and J lost 4 bases; unmatched junction nucleotides: 12. The germline gives CDR1 MNHEY, CDR2 SVGEGT.

This clonotype has just a few counts. The J gene is TRBJ2-1, the V gene TRBV14; TRBD2 agrees at 9 bases. The CDR3 is made up of 15 amino acids. CDR1 and CDR2 from the germline V gene are SGHDN and FVKESK. With V trimmed by 7 bases and J by 4 bases, 8 bases remained unmatched. The CDR3 region has the DNA TGTGCCAGCACCTTCGGGACTAGCCCTTACAATGAGCAGTTCTTC. Amino acid sequence: CASTFGTSPYNEQFF.

Only a few counts were recorded for this clonotype. This rearrangement joins TRBV7-9 to TRBJ2-1, with 10 bases lining up with TRBD2. V lost 6 bases, J lost 4 bases, and 3 bases stayed unmatched. The CDR3 is 14 amino acids. Germline CDR1 and CDR2: SEHNR and FQNEAQ (reference sequence). CDR3 bases: TGTGCCAGCAGATCTAGCGGGAGTTACAATGAGCAGTTCTTC. It encodes CASRSSGSYNEQFF.

A few counts support this clonotype. The junction and the germline gene differ at one end; a read error may be behind it. The V gene is TRBV30, the J gene TRBJ1-2, with D perhaps TRBD1 (5 bases). The CDR3 sequence is 15 residues long. The germline gives CDR1 GTSNPN, CDR2 SVGIG (reference sequence). The CDR3 DNA reads TGTGCCTGTAGTGTTCCGGGACTTGGGGCCTATGGCTACACCTTC. Translated, it gives CACSVPGLGAYGYTF. The full variable domain, rest sourced from reference TRBV30 and TRBJ1-2, is SQTIHQWPATLVQPVGSPLSLECTVEGTSNPNLYWYRQAAGRGLQLLFYSVGIGQISSEVPQNLSASRPQDRQFILSSKKLLLSDSGFYLCACSVPGLGAYGYTFGSGTRLTVV.

The sample holds a few counts of this clonotype. This chain connects TRBV5-6 to TRBJ2-1; 14 nucleotides line up with TRBD2. V lost 3 bases, J lost 5 bases, and 10 bases stayed unmatched. Germline assignment: CDR1 SGHDT and CDR2 YYEEEE. The CDR3 is 18 amino acids. The CDR3: CASSSVLTSGRVNNEQFF. CDR3 sequence (DNA): TGTGCCAGCAGCTCCGTTTTGACTAGCGGGAGGGTGAACAATGAGCAGTTCTTC.

This clonotype was recorded a few times. The DNA for the CDR3 is TGTGCCAGCAGCCAGGGTAATATTGAAGCTTTCTTT. Amino acid sequence: CASSQGNIEAFF. The chain has TRBV3-1 and TRBJ1-1; D not resolved. The CDR3 consists of 12 residues. V lost 3 bases and J 7 bases, leaving 9 bases between the germline ends. CDR1 is LGHDT, CDR2 YNNKEL, per germline (reference sequence).

Written as DNA, the CDR3 is TGTGCCAGCAGCCAAGTGGCGCAGAACAATGAGCAGTTCTTC. Its protein is CASSQVAQNNEQFF. The rearrangement uses TRBV3-1 and TRBJ2-1; the D is unclear. V was trimmed by 1 base and J by 5 bases, leaving 9 bases between them. The CDR3 loop spans 14 amino acids. Germline V gives CDR1 LGHDT, CDR2 YNNKEL (reference sequence).

The chain employs TRBV3-1 and TRBJ2-3; TRBD2 matches 7 bases. The germline V gene has CDR1 LGHDT and CDR2 YNNKEL (reference sequence). The ends lost 6 bases at V and 4 bases at J; junction bases unmatched: 7. There are 14 residues in the CDR3. The chain's CDR3 is CASRRGGSSDTQYF. The DNA of the CDR3 is TGTGCCAGCAGGAGGGGCGGGAGCTCAGATACGCAGTATTTT.

J is TRBJ2-1 and V is TRBV29-1; D perhaps matches TRBD2 (6 bases). This CDR3 spans 12 amino acids. V lost 4 bases, J lost 8 bases, and 12 bases lay in between. Germline CDR1 SQVTM, CDR2 ANQGSEA. CDR3 bases: TGCAGCGTTGTCCGGGAGAGCGATGAGCAGTTCTTC. Its protein product is CSVVRESDEQFF.

This clonotype was found a few times. The V gene is TRBV28, the J gene TRBJ2-5; D is undetermined. The CDR3 consists of 13 residues. V lost 3 bases and J 0 bases, leaving 5 bases between the germline ends. Germline CDR1 and CDR2: MDHEN and SYDVKM. The CDR3 DNA follows: TGTGCCAGCAGTTTTGCAAACCAAGAGACCCAGTACTTC. This gives the protein CASSFANQETQYF.

Regarding this clonotype: This sequence may be a read error, since a much larger clone differs from it by one base. The chain joins TRBV20-1 to TRBJ1-4; no definite D call. Germline V gene data show CDR1 as DFQATT and CDR2 as SNEGSKA (reference sequence). The CDR3 contains 12 residues. The CDR3 loop is CSASIQNEQLFF. CDR3 nucleotide sequence: TGCAGTGCTAGTATCCAAAATGAACAACTGTTTTTT.

This clonotype was counted between two and nine times. In nucleotides, the CDR3 is TGTGCCAGCAGCCAAAGAGGGGGGACCACTGAAGCTTTCTTT. Amino acids: CASSQRGGTTEAFF. This chain links TRBV7-2 with TRBJ1-1; TRBD1 might be the D (6 bases). CDR1 is SGHTA, CDR2 FQGNSA, per germline. Trimming removed 5 bases at V and 4 bases at J, with 14 bases between. There are 14 residues in the CDR3.

This rearrangement joins TRBV18 to TRBJ1-1, with TRBD1 matching over 7 bases. In germline, CDR1 is KGHSH, CDR2 LQKENI. The CDR3 totals 16 residues. The J segment lost 1 base and the V segment lost 1 base, leaving 6 bases of the junction unmatched. In DNA, the CDR3 is TGTGCCAGCTCACCACGACAGGGCGGGGAGAACACTGAAGCTTTCTTT. Translation: CASSPRQGGENTEAFF.

The chain joins TRBV6-5 to TRBJ1-6; 9 bases match TRBD1. The J segment lost 9 bases and the V segment lost 5 bases, leaving 5 bases of the junction unmatched. Germline V gene lookup returns CDR1 MNHEY and CDR2 SVGAGI. This CDR3 spans 14 amino acids. This chain's CDR3 is CASSQDRGSSPLHF. Here the CDR3 DNA reads TGTGCCAGCAGTCAGGACAGGGGAAGTTCACCCCTCCACTTT.

There are a few counts of this clonotype. The gene calls are TRBV23-1 and TRBJ2-7; D uncertain. TRBV23-1 is noted as an ORF with a role that remains uncertain. V lost 0 bases and J lost 0, with 15 bases in between. The CDR3 has 17 amino acids. The CDR3: CASSQSTRTQLSYEQYF. The DNA for the CDR3 is TGCGCCAGCAGTCAATCGACAAGGACGCAGCTCTCCTACGAGCAGTACTTC.

Turning to this clonotype: This may be a read error, as it is one base from a much larger clone. This sequence joins TRBV10-3 and TRBJ2-1, with 10 bases fitting TRBD2. V lost 6 bases to trimming and J lost 10 bases; unmatched junction nucleotides: 12. CDR1 ENHRY and CDR2 SYGVKD come from the germline V gene. The CDR3 consists of 15 residues. The CDR3 DNA follows: TGTGCCATCAGCCAGAGCCTAGCGGGAGAGGGAGAGCAGTTCTTC. This translates into CAISQSLAGEGEQFF.

The chain links TRBV3-1 to TRBJ1-2; 9 nucleotides agree with TRBD1. The CDR3 has 14 residues. CDR1 is LGHDT, CDR2 YNNKEL, per germline (reference sequence). The V and J ends lost 2 bases and 6 bases, in that order; junction bases with no gene match: 4. For the CDR3, the DNA is TGTGCCAGCAGCCAATTACAGGGGGCAGATGGCTACACCTTC. This gives the protein CASSQLQGADGYTF. The full variable domain, its missing parts supplied by reference TRBV3-1 and TRBJ1-2, is DTAVSQTPKYLVTQMGNDKSIKCEQNLGHDTMYWYKQDSKKFLKIMFSYNNKELIINETVPNRFSPKSPDKAHLNLHINSLELGDSAVYFCASSQLQGADGYTFGSGTRLTVV.

The chain employs TRBV2 and TRBJ2-2, with 10 nucleotides matching TRBD2. The ends lost 2 bases at V and 7 bases at J; junction bases unmatched: 4. The CDR3 totals 15 residues. In germline, CDR1 is SNHLY, CDR2 FYNNEI. The CDR3 protein is CASSELAGAIGELFF. The DNA for the CDR3 is TGTGCCAGCAGTGAACTAGCGGGAGCCATCGGGGAGCTGTTTTTT. Full variable domain (remainder filled in from reference TRBV2 and TRBJ2-2): EPEVTQTPSHQVTQMGQEVILRCVPISNHLYFYWYRQILGQKVEFLVSFYNNEISEKSEIFDDQFSVERPDGSNFTLKIRSTKLEDSAMYFCASSELAGAIGELFFGEGSRLTVL.

The chain employs TRBV2 and TRBJ2-6; maybe TRBD2 (7 bases). CDR1 is SNHLY, CDR2 FYNNEI, per germline. CDR3 length equals 19 residues. Trimming removed 4 bases from V and 0 bases from J, with 19 bases in between. The CDR3 region is CASSARGGPASSGANVLTF. The CDR3 nucleotides read TGTGCCAGCAGTGCAAGGGGGGGGCCTGCTAGCTCTGGGGCCAACGTCCTGACTTTC.

CDR3 amino acids: CASSYSAGTYEQYF. For the CDR3, the DNA is TGTGCCAGCAGTTACTCGGCGGGGACCTACGAGCAGTACTTC. The V gene is TRBV6-5, the J gene TRBJ2-7; D is possibly TRBD2 (6 bases). V lost 0 bases and J lost 2, with 8 bases in between. Germline loops: CDR1 MNHEY, CDR2 SVGAGI. The CDR3 runs to 14 residues.

The rearrangement joins TRBV12-3 or TRBV12-4 to TRBJ2-1, with D possibly being TRBD2 (5 bases). The V end was cut by 6 bases, the J end by 8 bases, with 11 bases between. The CDR3 has 12 residues. Written as DNA, the CDR3 is TGTGCCAGCAGGCCCGTGGAGGATGAGCAGTTCTTC. Translating it yields CASRPVEDEQFF.

This clonotype came up a few times. This chain connects TRBV28 to TRBJ1-5; no clear D gene. Germline loops: CDR1 MDHEN, CDR2 SYDVKM. Trimming took off 7 bases at V and 6 bases at J, with 13 bases between the two ends. The CDR3 consists of 13 residues. The CDR3 DNA follows: TGTGCCAGCATCACTAATGGACCTCAGCCCCAGCATTTT. As protein: CASITNGPQPQHF. The whole variable domain, filled in from reference TRBV28 and TRBJ1-5, reads DVKVTQSSRYLVKRTGEKVFLECVQDMDHENMFWYRQDPGLGLRLIYFSYDVKMKEKGDIPEGYSVSREKKERFSLILESASTNQTSMYLCASITNGPQPQHFGDGTRLSIL.